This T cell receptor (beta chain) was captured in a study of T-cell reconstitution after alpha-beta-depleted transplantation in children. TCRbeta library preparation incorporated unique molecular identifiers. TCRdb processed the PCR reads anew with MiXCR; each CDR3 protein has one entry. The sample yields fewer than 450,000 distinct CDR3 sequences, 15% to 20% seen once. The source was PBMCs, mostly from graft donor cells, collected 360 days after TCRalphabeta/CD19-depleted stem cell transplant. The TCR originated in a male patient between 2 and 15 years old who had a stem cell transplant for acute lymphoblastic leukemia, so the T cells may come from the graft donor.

The CDR3 bases are TGTGCCAGCAGCCCGCCGTCACAAGAGACCCAGTACTTC. Translation gives CASSPPSQETQYF. The chain joins TRBV7-2 to TRBJ2-5; D call uncertain. The CDR3 has 13 residues. The V and J ends lost 5 bases and 2 bases respectively, with 9 bases between them. Germline CDR1 SGHTA, CDR2 FQGNSA.